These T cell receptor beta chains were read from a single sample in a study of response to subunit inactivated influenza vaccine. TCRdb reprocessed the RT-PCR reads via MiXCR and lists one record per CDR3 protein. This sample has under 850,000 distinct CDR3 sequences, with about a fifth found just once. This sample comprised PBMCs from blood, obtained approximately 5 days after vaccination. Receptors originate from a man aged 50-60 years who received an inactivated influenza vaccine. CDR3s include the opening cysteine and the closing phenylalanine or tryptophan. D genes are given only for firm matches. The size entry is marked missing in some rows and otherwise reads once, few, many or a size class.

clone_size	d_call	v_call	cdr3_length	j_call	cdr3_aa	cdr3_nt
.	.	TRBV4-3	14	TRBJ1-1	CASSQAQGWAEAFF	TGCGCCAGCAGCCAAGCTCAGGGTTGGGCTGAAGCTTTCTTT
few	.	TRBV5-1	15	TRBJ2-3	CASSLITGFTDTQYF	TGCGCCAGCAGCTTGATAACGGGGTTCACAGATACGCAGTATTTT
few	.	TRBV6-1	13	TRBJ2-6	CATSVSGANVLTF	TGTGCCACTTCGGTCTCTGGGGCCAACGTCCTGACTTTC
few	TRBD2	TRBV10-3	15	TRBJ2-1	CAISVSREGYNEQFF	TGTGCCATCAGTGTCTCGCGGGAGGGTTACAATGAGCAGTTCTTC
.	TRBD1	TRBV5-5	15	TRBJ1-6	CASSLFTGVGLSLHF	TGTGCCAGCAGCTTGTTTACAGGGGTCGGTTTATCCCTCCACTTT
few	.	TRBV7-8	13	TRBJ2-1	CASSTRRDNEQFF	TGTGCCAGCAGCACACGCCGGGACAACGAGCAGTTCTTC
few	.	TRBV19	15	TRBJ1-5	CASSTSGLRNQPQHF	TGTGCCAGTAGCACGTCAGGACTGCGCAATCAGCCCCAGCATTTT
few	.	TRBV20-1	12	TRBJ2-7	CSIEGNSYEQYF	TGCAGTATCGAGGGAAACTCCTACGAGCAGTACTTC
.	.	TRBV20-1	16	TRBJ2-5	CSAPDGGRPAWETQYF	TGCAGTGCTCCGGACGGGGGCCGTCCAGCGTGGGAGACCCAGTACTTC
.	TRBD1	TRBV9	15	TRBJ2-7	CASSVDDRGPYEQYF	TGTGCCAGCAGCGTAGACGACAGGGGGCCCTACGAGCAGTACTTC
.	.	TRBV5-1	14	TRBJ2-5	CASGRDGDQETQYF	TGCGCCAGTGGCCGGGACGGAGACCAAGAGACCCAGTACTTC
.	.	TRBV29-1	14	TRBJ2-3	CSVLTRASTDTQYF	TGCAGCGTTCTCACTAGGGCTAGCACAGATACGCAGTATTTT
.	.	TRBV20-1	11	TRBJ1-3	CSARSLDTIYF	TGCAGTGCCCGTAGTTTAGACACCATATATTTT
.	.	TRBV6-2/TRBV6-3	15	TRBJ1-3	CASSEEDISGNTIYF	TGTGCCAGCAGTGAGGAGGACATCTCTGGAAACACCATATATTTT
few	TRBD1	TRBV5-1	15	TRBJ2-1	CASSSQGAAGNEQFF	TGCGCCAGCAGCTCACAGGGGGCTGCGGGCAATGAGCAGTTCTTC
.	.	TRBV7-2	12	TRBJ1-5	CASSLPAQPQHF	TGTGCCAGCAGCTTACCAGCTCAGCCCCAGCATTTT
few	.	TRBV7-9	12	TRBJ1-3	CASSARGNTIYF	TGTGCCAGCAGCGCCAGAGGAAACACCATATATTTT
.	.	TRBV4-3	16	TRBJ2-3	CAGSQDLGGGKDTQYF	TGCGCCGGCAGCCAAGATCTGGGGGGGGGCAAAGATACGCAGTATTTT
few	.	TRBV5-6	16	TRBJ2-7	CASSLGAERVPYEQYF	TGTGCCAGCAGCTTGGGGGCGGAAAGGGTCCCCTACGAGCAGTACTTC
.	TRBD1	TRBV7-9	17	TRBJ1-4	CASSFRQGGSANEKLFF	TGTGCCAGCAGCTTCAGGCAGGGGGGCAGCGCTAATGAAAAACTGTTTTTT
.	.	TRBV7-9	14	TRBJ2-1	CASSLLASNNEQFF	TGTGCCAGCAGCTTACTAGCGTCCAACAATGAGCAGTTCTTC
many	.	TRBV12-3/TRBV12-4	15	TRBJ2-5	CASSFGWGDQETQYF	TGTGCCAGCAGTTTTGGATGGGGCGATCAAGAGACCCAGTACTTC
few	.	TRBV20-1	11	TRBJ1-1	CSARDLRGAFF	TGCAGTGCTAGGGACCTGAGGGGAGCTTTCTTT
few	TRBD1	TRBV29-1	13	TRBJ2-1	CSVEGQSYNEQFF	TGCAGCGTTGAGGGACAGTCCTACAATGAGCAGTTCTTC
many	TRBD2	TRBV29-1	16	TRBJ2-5	CSVEIRGGRAAETQYF	TGCAGCGTTGAGATACGGGGCGGGAGGGCCGCGGAGACCCAGTACTTC
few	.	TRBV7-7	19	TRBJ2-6	CASSAVLGTSMTGANVLTF	TGTGCCAGCAGCGCGGTTCTTGGGACGTCGATGACCGGGGCCAACGTCCTGACTTTC
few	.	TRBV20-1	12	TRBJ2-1	CRAGPEYNEQFF	TGCAGGGCAGGACCGGAATACAATGAGCAGTTCTTC
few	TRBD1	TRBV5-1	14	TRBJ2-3	CASSVGQGRDTQYF	TGCGCCAGCAGCGTGGGACAGGGGCGGGATACGCAGTATTTT
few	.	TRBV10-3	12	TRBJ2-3	CAISQGTDTQYF	TGTGCCATCAGTCAGGGCACAGATACGCAGTATTTT
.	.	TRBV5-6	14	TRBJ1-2	CASSQMGRDEGYTF	TGTGCCAGCAGCCAAATGGGAAGGGATGAGGGCTACACCTTC
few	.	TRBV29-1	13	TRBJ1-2	CSVAAGPSTLYTF	TGCAGCGTTGCAGCAGGCCCGTCGACTCTCTACACCTTC
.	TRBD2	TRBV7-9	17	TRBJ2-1	CASSLVSFSGSYNEQFF	TGTGCCAGCAGCTTAGTTAGTTTTAGCGGGAGCTACAATGAGCAGTTCTTC
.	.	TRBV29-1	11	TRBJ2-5	CSVVLLGTQYF	TGCAGCGTTGTTCTCTTGGGGACCCAGTACTTC